This T cell receptor beta chain was captured in a study of CD8 T cells in ankylosing spondylitis. V lost 6 bases, J lost 3 bases, and 4 bases stayed unmatched. Germline values: CDR1 SGHVS, CDR2 FQNEAQ. The CDR3 is 13 residues long. This clonotype was observed at least ten times. TCRdb itself ran the 5' RACE reads through MiXCR, one entry per CDR3 protein. The sample yields approximately 150,000 distinct CDR3 sequences, under 35% seen once. The chain couples TRBV7-8 to TRBJ1-1; TRBD1 matches 7 bases. This receptor was obtained from a male donor with ankylosing spondylitis. Sequenced sample: synovial fluid, either unsorted or a sorted T cell fraction (not recorded which). The CDR3, as DNA: TGTGCCAGCAGACTACAGGGGCACACTGAAGCTTTCTTT. Protein sequence: CASRLQGHTEAFF.